This T cell receptor (beta chain) was retrieved from a study of shared clonotypes between healthy human individuals. The wider study: Contributing individuals were a couple of females and a few males aged 18 to 49. For every donor, three CD4 naive, three CD4 memory, two CD8 naive and one CD8 memory plates were used. General study results and limits: Incompleteness in sorted-subset sequencing, despite large depth, was shown by rarefaction.

V trimming: 0 bases; J trimming: 5 bases; junction bases outside the gene matches: 3. Germline-derived CDR1 and CDR2 are SGHRS and YFSETQ. The CDR3 consists of 16 residues. As handled by the study authors: Junction-only immunoSEQ sequences carried no quality scores, so filtering differed. Sequencing used immunoSEQ multiplex PCR; TCRdb keeps in-frame clones, though not all of them. That table furnishes V, J and clone size, whereas the DNA furnished D and trimming. The data hold 900,000 to 1,200,000 clones, with approximately 80% observed a single time. Of note for this clone: Its cognate antigen is unknown.

The chain employs TRBV5-1 and TRBJ2-3, with 13 bases identical to TRBD2. Sequenced sample: memory CD4+ T cells from PBMCs. Subset here: CD45RA-negative fraction. The clonotype comes from a young man in good health. Some clones in this sample may be carry-over from other donors' samples. The CDR3 DNA sequence: TGCGCCAGCAGCTTGGAACTAGCGGGAGGGCAAGATACGCAGTATTTT. It codes for CASSLELAGGQDTQYF.